Below, 13 T cell receptor beta chains from the same sample are listed, as sequenced in a study of blood T cell repertoires in COVID-19. Here immunoSEQ multiplex PCR was the method, and the copy in TCRdb shows in-frame clones only, minus some. The profile shows roughly 150,000 clones, 75% to 85% of them singletons. The material sequenced was PBMCs or T cells enriched from blood (not recorded which). These receptors were obtained from a woman aged 55-70 years who had recovered from COVID-19.

The CDR3 coding sequence is TGCAGTGCTAGTGGTCCGGACAGCTCCTACAATGAGCAGTTCTTC. Amino acid sequence: CSASGPDSSYNEQFF. The chain links TRBV20-1 to TRBJ2-1; tentative D call: TRBD1 (6 bases). V lost 3 bases and J 0 bases, leaving 12 bases between the germline ends. Germline CDR1 is DFQATT and CDR2 is SNEGSKA (reference sequence). CDR3 length: 15 amino acids.

The chain couples TRBV9 to TRBJ1-2; D remains ambiguous. The V end lost 0 bases, the J end lost 1 base, and 7 bases lay between the germline ends. CDR1 SGDLS and CDR2 YYNGEE come from the germline V gene. The CDR3 runs to 14 residues. CDR3 loop: CASSVDGSNYGYTF. As DNA, the CDR3 is TGTGCCAGCAGCGTAGATGGCAGTAACTATGGCTACACCTTC.

This chain uses TRBV18 with TRBJ2-5; D possibly corresponds to TRBD1 (5 bases). In germline, CDR1 is KGHSH, CDR2 LQKENI. This CDR3 contains 13 residues. Deletions cut 3 bases from V and 2 bases from J, with 7 bases between. The CDR3 DNA follows: TGTGCCAGCTCACCGAACAGGCAAGAGACCCAGTACTTC. Translating gives CASSPNRQETQYF.

This clone was observed a few times. This chain links TRBV6-5 with TRBJ1-6, with a possible D match to TRBD1 (6 bases). Deletions cut 2 bases from V and 3 bases from J, with 8 bases between. CDR3 size: 15 residues. CDR1 MNHEY and CDR2 SVGAGI come from the germline V gene. The CDR3 nucleotides are TGTGCCAGCAGTTACAGAGGGGGCTATAATTCACCCCTCCACTTT. It specifies CASSYRGGYNSPLHF.

The V call is TRBV5-1, the J call TRBJ1-1; D remains unclear. The CDR3 is made up of 14 amino acids. The germline V gene encodes CDR1 SGHRS and CDR2 YFSETQ. V was cut by 1 base and J by 5 bases, with 12 bases left in between. Here the CDR3 reads CASSLNDPRTEAFF. The CDR3 bases are TGCGCCAGCAGCTTGAATGATCCCAGGACTGAAGCTTTCTTT. Using reference TRBV5-1 and TRBJ1-1 for the parts outside the CDR3, the full variable domain is KAGVTQTPRYLIKTRGQQVTLSCSPISGHRSVSWYQQTPGQGLQFLFEYFSETQRNKGNFPGRFSGRQFSNSRSEMNVSTLELGDSALYLCASSLNDPRTEAFFGQGTRLTVV.

The chain combines TRBV3-1 (or the pseudogene TRBV3-2) with TRBJ2-7; TRBD2 matches at 9 bases. The CDR3 spans 15 residues. J lost 8 bases, V lost 0 bases, and 8 bases had no gene match. From germline, CDR1 is LGHDT and CDR2 YNNKEL (reference sequence). The CDR3 nucleotides read TGTGCCAGCAGCCAAGAACTAGCGGGCCCCCACAAGCAGTACTTC. As protein: CASSQELAGPHKQYF.

The chain couples TRBV5-1 to TRBJ1-1, with D possibly TRBD1 on 5 matching bases. Trimming stripped 0 bases from V and 5 bases from J, with 11 bases between. Per germline, CDR1 SGHRS and CDR2 YFSETQ. The CDR3 loop spans 14 amino acids. CDR3 loop: CASSLGSTVTEAFF. As DNA, the CDR3 is TGCGCCAGCAGCTTGGGATCGACAGTTACTGAAGCTTTCTTT.

This clone has only a few counts. This chain connects TRBV5-3 to TRBJ1-2; D is ambiguous. TRBV5-3 is an ORF; its function is uncertain. The CDR3 length is 13 residues. Trimming shortened V by 4 bases and J by 4 bases, and 11 bases separated the two germline ends. CDR3 sequence: CARSLSSFYGYTF. The CDR3 region has the DNA TGTGCCAGAAGCCTTTCCTCTTTCTATGGCTACACCTTC.

This rearrangement joins TRBV19 to TRBJ2-7, with 15 positions matching TRBD2. The CDR3 is 17 amino acids. The germline V gene encodes CDR1 LNHDA and CDR2 SQIVND (reference sequence). V lost 4 bases, J lost 2 bases, and 6 bases stayed unmatched. The CDR3 DNA is TGTGCCAGTAGTACTCCGGGACTAGCGGGGGGAGCCTACGAGCAGTACTTC. This sequence encodes CASSTPGLAGGAYEQYF.

The genes are TRBV18 and TRBJ2-1; TRBD2 agrees at 9 bases. Looked up from germline, CDR1 is KGHSH and CDR2 is LQKENI. This CDR3 contains 16 residues. J gave up 7 bases and V 2 bases, and 9 bases lay outside the gene matches. The CDR3 DNA follows: TGTGCCAGCTCACCAGACGGCGGGGGGGGTAGGAATGAGCAGTTCTTC. This translates into CASSPDGGGGRNEQFF.

The table lists this clone with many counts. The same CDR3 can be traced to other DNA sequences in this sample. The rearrangement uses TRBV7-3 and TRBJ1-2, with 8 nucleotides matching TRBD1. Losses at the gene ends were 5 bases for V and 5 bases for J; bases not matched to a gene: 4. This CDR3 has 13 amino acids. Germline assignment: CDR1 SGHTA and CDR2 FQGTGA. Here the CDR3 reads CASSPDREYGYTF. CDR3 nucleotides: TGTGCCAGCAGCCCGGACAGGGAATATGGCTACACCTTC.

The V gene is TRBV2, the J gene TRBJ2-2; weak D call: TRBD1 (5 bases). There are 15 residues in the CDR3. Germline-derived CDR1 and CDR2 are SNHLY and FYNNEI. V lost 5 bases to trimming and J lost 1 base, with 11 bases between them. The CDR3 region is CASSRAGLNTGELFF. The CDR3 region has the DNA TGTGCCAGCAGTAGAGCAGGGCTGAACACCGGGGAGCTGTTTTTT.

The chain employs TRBV6-1 and TRBJ1-2; D unresolved. V dropped 0 bases and J dropped 3 bases, with 5 bases sitting between them. Per germline, CDR1 MNHNS and CDR2 SASEGT. The CDR3 extends over 13 amino acids. The CDR3 protein is CASSEASHYGYTF. DNA for the CDR3: TGTGCCAGCAGTGAAGCCAGTCACTATGGCTACACCTTC.